Listed below are T cell receptor beta chains from one sample, sequenced in a study of CD4 T cells in relation to SARS-CoV-2 and coronaviruses. These receptors lack a known antigen. TCRdb's copy holds only in-frame clones and misses some; the assay was immunoSEQ multiplex PCR. The sample holds 30,000 or so clones, around 78% seen once. The sequenced sample was CD4+ T cells from PBMCs, cultured in vitro. Source of these receptors: a human donor in good health. CDR3s include the opening cysteine and the closing phenylalanine or tryptophan. The order of the fields is clone size, J gene, V gene, D gene, CDR3 protein, CDR3 DNA. The D gene is left open where the match is weak. Some rows have no size entry. The others give once, few or many, or a class for an expanded clone.

. TRBJ2-3 TRBV10-2 . CASSARGFGSTDTQYF TGCGCCAGCAGCGCCCGCGGGTTCGGGAGCACAGATACGCAGTATTTT
. TRBJ2-1 TRBV2 TRBD1 CASSADRHNEQFF TGTGCCAGCAGTGCGGACAGGCACAATGAGCAGTTCTTC
few TRBJ2-7 TRBV6-1 . CASSELSYEQYF TGTGCCAGCAGTGAACTGAGCTACGAGCAGTACTTC
. TRBJ2-1 TRBV18 . CASSLQDNSYNEQFF TGTGCCAGCTCCCTACAGGATAACTCCTACAATGAGCAGTTCTTC
. TRBJ2-7 TRBV7-9 . CASSSQLGQSYEQYF TGTGCCAGCAGCTCGCAACTGGGACAATCCTACGAGCAGTACTTC
. TRBJ2-3 TRBV6-5 TRBD1 CASRDRGDTDTQYF TGTGCCAGCAGAGACAGGGGTGATACAGATACGCAGTATTTT
. TRBJ2-1 TRBV28 . CASSLKNEQFF TGTGCCAGCAGTTTAAAGAATGAGCAGTTCTTC
. TRBJ2-7 TRBV3-1/TRBV3-2 TRBD2 CASSPTSGSSEQYF TGTGCCAGCAGCCCGACTAGCGGGAGTTCCGAGCAGTACTTC
. TRBJ2-3 TRBV5-4 TRBD2 CASSFGGGSTDTQYF TGTGCCAGCAGCTTCGGGGGGGGTAGCACAGATACGCAGTATTTT
. TRBJ2-1 TRBV2 TRBD1 CASRGRGDRANNEQFF TGTGCCAGCAGGGGTCGTGGGGACAGGGCCAACAATGAGCAGTTCTTC
. TRBJ1-1 TRBV4-1 . CASSQEARNTEAFF TGCGCCAGCAGCCAAGAAGCGAGGAACACTGAAGCTTTCTTT
once TRBJ1-2 TRBV29-1 TRBD1 CSVEELQGANGYTF TGCAGCGTTGAGGAACTTCAGGGGGCGAATGGCTACACCTTC
. TRBJ1-2 TRBV4-2 TRBD1 CASSVGTGGSLGYTF TGTGCCAGCAGCGTTGGGACAGGGGGCTCTTTGGGCTACACCTTC
. TRBJ1-5 TRBV19 . CASSPQVLQPQHF TGTGCCAGTAGTCCCCAGGTACTTCAGCCCCAGCATTTT
. TRBJ1-5 TRBV18 . CASSPRRDNQPQHF TGTGCCAGCTCACCCCGGCGGGACAATCAGCCCCAGCATTTT
. TRBJ2-5 TRBV2 . CASKGGTEGETQYF TGTGCCAGCAAGGGGGGGACCGAAGGGGAGACCCAGTACTTC
. TRBJ2-1 TRBV19 . CASSFGARSYNEQFF TGTGCCAGTAGTTTTGGAGCCCGCTCCTACAATGAGCAGTTCTTC
. TRBJ2-1 TRBV5-4 TRBD2 CASSLTAGGQEFF TGTGCCAGCAGCTTAACCGCGGGGGGGCAGGAGTTCTTC
. TRBJ2-1 TRBV3-1/TRBV3-2 TRBD2 CASSQVPSGGTYNEQFF TGTGCCAGCAGCCAAGTGCCTAGCGGGGGGACCTACAATGAGCAGTTCTTC
. TRBJ2-3 TRBV4-2 . CASSQYRGTDTQYF TGTGCCAGCAGCCAATACCGAGGCACAGATACGCAGTATTTT
. TRBJ2-7 TRBV2 . CASRAAGRFYEQYF TGTGCCAGCCGTGCGGCAGGACGGTTCTACGAGCAGTACTTC
. TRBJ1-2 TRBV18 . CASSPRDLHGYTF TGTGCCAGCTCACCACGAGATTTGCATGGCTACACCTTC
few TRBJ2-7 TRBV29-1 TRBD1 CSVEGDRYYEQYF TGCAGCGTTGAAGGGGACAGATACTACGAGCAGTACTTC
. TRBJ2-3 TRBV5-4 . CASSADGAARGDTQYF TGTGCCAGCAGCGCTGATGGGGCGGCGCGGGGAGATACGCAGTATTTT
. TRBJ2-2 TRBV5-1 TRBD2 CASSTVAGGFGELFF TGCGCCAGCAGCACCGTAGCGGGAGGGTTCGGGGAGCTGTTTTTT
. TRBJ2-7 TRBV6-5 . CASSYSGLRSSYEQYF TGTGCCAGCAGTTACTCAGGTTTACGGAGCTCCTACGAGCAGTACTTC
once TRBJ2-5 TRBV19 . CASSMKKTANPETQYF TGTGCCAGTAGTATGAAAAAGACAGCTAACCCAGAGACCCAGTACTTC
once TRBJ1-2 TRBV25-1 . CASSDPLGGLYGYTF TGTGCCAGCAGTGACCCGTTGGGAGGACTCTATGGCTACACCTTC
. TRBJ1-5 TRBV4-2 TRBD1 CASSQDGTGGGRNQPQHF TGTGCCAGCAGCCAAGACGGGACAGGGGGCGGGAGGAATCAGCCCCAGCATTTT
. TRBJ1-1 TRBV7-9 . CASSLVGASTEAFF TGTGCCAGCAGCTTAGTGGGGGCGAGTACTGAAGCTTTCTTT
. TRBJ2-5 TRBV30 TRBD2 CAWDLAGGQETQYF TGTGCCTGGGACCTAGCGGGAGGGCAAGAGACCCAGTACTTC
. TRBJ1-1 TRBV19 . CASSYTGNTEAFF TGTGCCAGTAGTTACACAGGGAACACTGAAGCTTTCTTT
. TRBJ2-3 TRBV5-4 TRBD1 CASKTGGAEVSDTQYF TGTGCCAGCAAGACAGGGGGGGCAGAGGTTTCAGATACGCAGTATTTT
. TRBJ1-2 TRBV18 TRBD1 CASSPPGQSYGYTF TGTGCCAGCTCACCCCCGGGACAGTCCTATGGCTACACCTTC
. TRBJ1-2 TRBV4-2 TRBD1 CASSHPQGDGYTF TGTGCCAGCAGCCACCCCCAGGGGGATGGCTACACCTTC
. TRBJ1-2 TRBV24-1 TRBD1 CATSETDRDYGYTF TGTGCCACCAGTGAAACAGACAGGGACTATGGCTACACCTTC
once TRBJ2-7 TRBV7-2 TRBD2 CASSALGGPPYEQYF TGTGCCAGCAGCGCGTTGGGAGGGCCTCCCTACGAGCAGTACTTC
. TRBJ1-5 TRBV19 . CASSPSGGGSNQPQHF TGTGCCAGTAGCCCCAGCGGGGGCGGAAGCAATCAGCCCCAGCATTTT
. TRBJ1-5 TRBV7-2 . CASSLKALNQPQHF TGTGCCAGCAGCTTAAAGGCCCTAAATCAGCCCCAGCATTTT
. TRBJ2-1 TRBV2 . CASSVSLYNEQFF TGTGCCAGCAGTGTGAGTCTTTACAATGAGCAGTTCTTC
. TRBJ2-7 TRBV7-2 TRBD1 CASSFSGTGYYEQYF TGTGCCAGCAGCTTTTCCGGGACAGGGTACTACGAGCAGTACTTC
. TRBJ1-1 TRBV2 TRBD1 CASTTTGLNTEAFF TGTGCCAGCACGACGACAGGGCTGAACACTGAAGCTTTCTTT